These 3 T cell receptor beta chains originate from one sample sequenced in a study of T cells expressing NK-cell markers (TCRdb year 2020). Libraries were prepared through 5' RACE. Sequencing used an Illumina HiSeq 2000. Each entry corresponds to one CDR3 protein sequence from reads that TCRdb reprocessed, and DNA is not given. The sample table records 550,000 to 600,000 distinct CDR3 sequences. The ten biggest clones cover less than 4.5% of the sample. Sequencing input: blood T cells: a sorted CD56 or NKG2C T cell subset, CD4+ or CD8+ T cells, or bulk PBMC T cells (not recorded which). The receptors shown here come from a man aged 18 to 29 in good health. Donor details come from another sample of the same person, matched by shared clones.

The gene calls are TRBV7-2 and TRBJ2-3; the TCRdb D gene call, TRBD1, has no DNA to confirm it. The CDR3 totals 13 residues. In germline, CDR1 is SGHTA, CDR2 FQGNSA. The chain's CDR3 is CASSGDPRATQYF.

The chain joins TRBV6-2 or TRBV6-3 to TRBJ2-1; the D gene TCRdb calls, TRBD2, cannot be checked with no DNA. Germline V CDR1 and CDR2: MNHEY, SVGEGT. The length of the CDR3 is 13 residues. CDR3 protein: CASTVAGGLEQFF.

V and J are TRBV7-9 and TRBJ2-1; TCRdb outputs TRBD2, but without DNA this stays unchecked. CDR3 size: 17 residues. Germline lookup yields CDR1 SEHNR and CDR2 FQNEAQ (reference sequence). CDR3 loop: CASSRWTSGRGNNEQFF.